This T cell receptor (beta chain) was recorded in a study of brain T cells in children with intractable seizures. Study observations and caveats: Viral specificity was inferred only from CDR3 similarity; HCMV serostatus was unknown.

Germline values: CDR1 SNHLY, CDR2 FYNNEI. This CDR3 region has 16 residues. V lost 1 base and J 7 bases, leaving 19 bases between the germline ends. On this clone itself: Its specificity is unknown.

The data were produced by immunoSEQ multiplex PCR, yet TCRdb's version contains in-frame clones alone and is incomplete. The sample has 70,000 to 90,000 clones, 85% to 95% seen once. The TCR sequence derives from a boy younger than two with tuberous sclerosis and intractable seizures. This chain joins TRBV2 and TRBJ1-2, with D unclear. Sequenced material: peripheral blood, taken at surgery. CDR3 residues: CASSEVLGRTAPGYTF. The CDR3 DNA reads TGTGCCAGCAGTGAAGTTTTAGGGAGAACGGCTCCTGGCTACACCTTC.